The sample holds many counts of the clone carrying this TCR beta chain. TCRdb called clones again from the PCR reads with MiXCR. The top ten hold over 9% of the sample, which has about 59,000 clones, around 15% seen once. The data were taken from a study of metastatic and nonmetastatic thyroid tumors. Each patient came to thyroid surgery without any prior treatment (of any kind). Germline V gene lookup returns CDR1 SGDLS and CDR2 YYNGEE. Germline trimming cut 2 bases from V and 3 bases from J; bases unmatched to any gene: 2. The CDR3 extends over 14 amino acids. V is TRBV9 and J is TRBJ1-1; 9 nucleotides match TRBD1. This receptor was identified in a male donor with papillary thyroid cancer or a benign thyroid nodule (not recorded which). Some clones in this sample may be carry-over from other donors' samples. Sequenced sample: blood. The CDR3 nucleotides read TGTGCCAGCAGCGTCCGGGACAGGGACACTGAAGCTTTCTTT. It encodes CASSVRDRDTEAFF.